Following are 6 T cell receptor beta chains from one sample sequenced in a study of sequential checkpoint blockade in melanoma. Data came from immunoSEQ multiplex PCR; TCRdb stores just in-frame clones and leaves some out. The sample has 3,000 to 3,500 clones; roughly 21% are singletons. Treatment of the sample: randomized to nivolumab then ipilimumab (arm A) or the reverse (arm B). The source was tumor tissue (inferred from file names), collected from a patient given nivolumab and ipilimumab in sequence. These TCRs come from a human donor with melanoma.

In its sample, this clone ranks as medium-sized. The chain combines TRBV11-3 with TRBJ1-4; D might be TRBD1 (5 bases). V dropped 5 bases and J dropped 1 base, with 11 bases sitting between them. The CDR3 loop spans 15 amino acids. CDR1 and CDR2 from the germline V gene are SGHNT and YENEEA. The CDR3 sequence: CASSLSQGTNEKLFF. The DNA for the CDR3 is TGTGCCAGCAGCCTCAGTCAGGGAACTAATGAAAAACTGTTTTTT.

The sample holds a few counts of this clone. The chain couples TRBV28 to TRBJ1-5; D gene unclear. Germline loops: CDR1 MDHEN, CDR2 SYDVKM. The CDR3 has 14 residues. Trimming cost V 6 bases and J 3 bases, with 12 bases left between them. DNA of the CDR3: TGTGCCAGCAGGGGGTGGCGGTCCAATCAGCCCCAGCATTTT. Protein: CASRGWRSNQPQHF.

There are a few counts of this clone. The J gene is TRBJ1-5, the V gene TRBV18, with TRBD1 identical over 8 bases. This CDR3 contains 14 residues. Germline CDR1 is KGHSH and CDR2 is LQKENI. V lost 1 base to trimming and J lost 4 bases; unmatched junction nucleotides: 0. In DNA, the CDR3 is TGTGCCAGCTCACCACGGACAGGGAATCAGCCCCAGCATTTT. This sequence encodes CASSPRTGNQPQHF. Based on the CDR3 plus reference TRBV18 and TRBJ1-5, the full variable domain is NAGVMQNPRHLVRRRGQEARLRCSPMKGHSHVYWYRQLPEEGLKFMVYLQKENIIDESGMPKERFSAEFPKEGPSILRIQQVVRGDSAAYFCASSPRTGNQPQHFGDGTRLSIL.

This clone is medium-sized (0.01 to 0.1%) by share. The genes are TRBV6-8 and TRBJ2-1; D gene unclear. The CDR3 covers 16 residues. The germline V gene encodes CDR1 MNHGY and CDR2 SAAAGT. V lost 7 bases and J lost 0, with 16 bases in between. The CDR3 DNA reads TGTGCCAGCACCCTAGGCAGGACCAGCTCCTACAATGAGCAGTTCTTC. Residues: CASTLGRTSSYNEQFF.

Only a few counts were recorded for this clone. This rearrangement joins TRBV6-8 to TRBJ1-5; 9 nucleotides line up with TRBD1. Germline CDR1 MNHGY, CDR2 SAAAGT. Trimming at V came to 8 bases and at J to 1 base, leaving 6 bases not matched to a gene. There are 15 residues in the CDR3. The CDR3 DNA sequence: TGTGCCAGCGACTGGACAGGGGCGAGCAATCAGCCCCAGCATTTT. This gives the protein CASDWTGASNQPQHF.

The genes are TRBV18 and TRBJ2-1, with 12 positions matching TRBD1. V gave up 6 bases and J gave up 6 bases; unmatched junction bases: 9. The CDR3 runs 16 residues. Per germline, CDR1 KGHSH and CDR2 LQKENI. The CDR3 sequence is CASSPGTGGIGNEQFF. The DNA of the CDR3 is TGTGCCAGCTCGCCCGGGACAGGGGGCATCGGCAATGAGCAGTTCTTC.